These 14 T cell receptor beta chains originate from one sample sequenced in a study of beta chain features in type 1 diabetes. The study reverse transcribed the entire isolated RNA, so it sequenced expressed TCRB transcripts. Produced via immunoSEQ multiplex PCR; TCRdb's table is partial and in-frame only. The table records about 140,000 clones, less than 10% of them present only once. The sample consisted of central memory CD4+ T cells from blood. Receptors were obtained from a woman between 35 and 50 years old in good health.

The chain is built from TRBV11-2 and TRBJ2-1; D is perhaps TRBD1 (5 bases). The CDR3 length is 12 residues. Trimming pared 2 bases from V and 6 bases from J, leaving 5 bases between. The V gene's germline CDR1 is SGHAT and CDR2 FQNNGV. CDR3 sequence reads: CASSLQGNEQFF. The CDR3 coding sequence is TGTGCCAGCAGCTTACAGGGCAATGAGCAGTTCTTC.

The chain combines TRBV19 with TRBJ1-1; TRBD1 matches at 8 bases. The V gene end was trimmed by 7 bases and the J gene end by 9 bases; junction bases not matched to a gene: 16. CDR1 LNHDA and CDR2 SQIVND come from the germline V gene (reference sequence). This CDR3 comprises 15 residues. CDR3 protein: CASTPNDRGIAKAFF. CDR3 coding DNA: TGTGCCAGTACCCCCAACGACAGGGGAATTGCCAAAGCTTTCTTT.

Only a few counts were recorded for this clone. J is TRBJ2-1 and V is TRBV7-2; 10 nucleotides match TRBD2. CDR3 length: 16 amino acids. CDR1 is SGHTA and CDR2 is FQGNSA in the germline V gene. The ends lost 5 bases at V and 7 bases at J; junction bases unmatched: 11. CDR3 DNA: TGTGCCAGCAGCCCTCGAGGTGGTAGCGGGAGGAATGAGCAGTTCTTC. This translates into CASSPRGGSGRNEQFF.

A few counts support this clone. V is TRBV27 and J is TRBJ1-2, with 9 nucleotides matching TRBD1. Germline assignment: CDR1 MNHEY and CDR2 SMNVEV (reference sequence). Unmatched junction bases numbered 7, after V lost 4 bases and J lost 7 bases. This CDR3 contains 14 residues. The CDR3 nucleotides read TGTGCCAGCAGTTCGGGACAGGGAGGGGGTGGCTACACCTTC. This codes for CASSSGQGGGGYTF.

The V and J genes are TRBV5-1 and TRBJ2-1; 16 bases map to TRBD2. Germline lookup yields CDR1 SGHRS and CDR2 YFSETQ. This CDR3 has 15 amino acids. J lost 13 bases, V lost 3 bases, and 7 bases had no gene match. The CDR3 protein is CASSSGLAGGLDQFF. Here the CDR3 DNA reads TGCGCCAGCAGCTCGGGACTAGCGGGGGGGCTCGACCAGTTCTTC. The full variable domain, rest sourced from reference TRBV5-1 and TRBJ2-1, is KAGVTQTPRYLIKTRGQQVTLSCSPISGHRSVSWYQQTPGQGLQFLFEYFSETQRNKGNFPGRFSGRQFSNSRSEMNVSTLELGDSALYLCASSSGLAGGLDQFFGPGTRLTVL.

This clone was counted between two and nine times. The chain uses TRBV10-3 and TRBJ2-1, with D possibly being TRBD1 (6 bases). CDR1 ENHRY and CDR2 SYGVKD come from the germline V gene. This CDR3 has 14 residues. V gave up 10 bases and J gave up 4 bases, with 17 bases separating them. The CDR3 sequence: CASGARQGYNEQFF. CDR3 DNA: TGTGCCAGCGGAGCTAGGCAGGGGTACAATGAGCAGTTCTTC.

This clone was seen a few times. The V and J genes are TRBV5-4 and TRBJ1-4; a weak D match, TRBD1 (5 bases). Trimming stripped 3 bases from V and 3 bases from J, with 12 bases between. This CDR3 has 15 amino acids. The germline V gene has CDR1 SGHNT and CDR2 YYREEE (reference sequence). CDR3 DNA sequence: TGTGCCAGCAGCTCCCAGGGTGGAGCTAATGAAAAACTGTTTTTT. Its translation is CASSSQGGANEKLFF.

The table lists this clone with a few counts. The chain is built from TRBV6-5 and TRBJ1-1; TRBD1 agrees at 8 bases. J was trimmed by 1 base and V by 2 bases; bases with no gene match: 6. CDR3 length: 16 residues. The germline V gene encodes CDR1 MNHEY and CDR2 SVGAGI. CDR3: CASSYRGQGANTEAFF. The CDR3 DNA sequence: TGTGCCAGCAGTTACAGGGGCCAGGGGGCGAACACTGAAGCTTTCTTT.

The J gene is TRBJ2-7, the V gene TRBV6-5, with TRBD1 identical over 7 bases. Germline V CDR1 and CDR2: MNHEY, SVGAGI. J was trimmed by 0 bases and V by 5 bases; bases with no gene match: 7. This CDR3 has 15 amino acids. DNA of the CDR3: TGTGCCAGCAGTCGAGACAGGGTGGGCTCCTACGAGCAGTACTTC. Protein product: CASSRDRVGSYEQYF.

The genes are TRBV5-6 and TRBJ1-3; a possible D gene is TRBD1 (6 bases). Germline CDR1 reads SGHDT; CDR2 reads YYEEEE. V was pared by 2 bases and J by 1 base, with 10 bases between. CDR3 length: 15 amino acids. Here the CDR3 reads CASSFTGQSGNTIYF. CDR3 nucleotide sequence: TGTGCCAGCAGCTTTACAGGACAGTCTGGAAACACCATATATTTT. Complete variable domain (other parts from reference TRBV5-6 and TRBJ1-3): DAGVTQSPTHLIKTRGQQVTLRCSPKSGHDTVSWYQQALGQGPQFIFQYYEEEERQRGNFPDRFSGHQFPNYSSELNVNALLLGDSALYLCASSFTGQSGNTIYFGEGSWLTVV.

This clone came up a few times. CDR3 loop: CASRYTPGTEAFF. In DNA, the CDR3 is TGTGCCAGCAGATATACTCCGGGCACTGAAGCTTTCTTT. This chain connects TRBV6-4 to TRBJ1-1; D is ambiguous. The germline V gene has CDR1 MRHNA and CDR2 SNTAGT. Deletions cut 6 bases from V and 4 bases from J, with 12 bases between. This CDR3 spans 13 amino acids.

This clone was seen at least ten times. The chain links TRBV5-6 to TRBJ1-2; D uncertain. Trimming removed 4 bases from V and 2 bases from J, with 12 bases in between. Germline assignment: CDR1 SGHDT and CDR2 YYEEEE. CDR3 length: 14 amino acids. CDR3 in amino acids: CASSAIRLNYGYTF. The CDR3 nucleotides read TGTGCCAGCAGCGCCATCAGGCTGAACTATGGCTACACCTTC.

This chain joins TRBV25-1 and TRBJ2-7; D gene uncertain. Trimming removed 1 base from V and 0 bases from J, with 10 bases in between. Germline lookup yields CDR1 MGHDK and CDR2 SYGVNS. This CDR3 contains 15 residues. In nucleotides, the CDR3 is TGTGCCAGCAGTGAATCATCACTCAACTCCTACGAGCAGTACTTC. Protein: CASSESSLNSYEQYF.

The genes are TRBV28 and TRBJ2-3; 14 bases are shared with TRBD2. Germline V lookup: CDR1 MDHEN, CDR2 SYDVKM. CDR3 length equals 16 residues. The J segment lost 5 bases and the V segment lost 3 bases, leaving 4 bases of the junction unmatched. CDR3 sequence: CASSLPGLAGVDTQYF. CDR3 nucleotide sequence: TGTGCCAGCAGTTTGCCGGGACTAGCGGGGGTAGATACGCAGTATTTT. Complete variable domain (other parts from reference TRBV28 and TRBJ2-3): DVKVTQSSRYLVKRTGEKVFLECVQDMDHENMFWYRQDPGLGLRLIYFSYDVKMKEKGDIPEGYSVSREKKERFSLILESASTNQTSMYLCASSLPGLAGVDTQYFGPGTRLTVL.